The 14 T cell receptor beta chains given below trace back to one sample, sequenced in a study of shared clonotypes between healthy human individuals. The method was immunoSEQ multiplex PCR; TCRdb's version includes in-frame clones alone and lacks a portion of them. The data show about 1.1 million clones, 70% to 80% seen once. Sequenced input: memory CD4+ T cells from PBMCs. Subset indicated: CD45RA-negative fraction. Receptors originate from a man aged 18 to 30 in good health. Some clones in this sample may be carry-over from other donors' samples.

Note on this clone: A clone one base away is much larger, so this may be a read error. The same CDR3 is also encoded by other DNA sequences in this sample. This rearrangement joins TRBV30 to TRBJ1-2, with D possibly matching TRBD1 (5 bases). The CDR3 consists of 16 residues. Germline V gives CDR1 GTSNPN, CDR2 SVGIG (reference sequence). V shed 4 bases and J shed 0 bases, with 18 bases lying between them. CDR3 loop: CAWNKQPGGTNYGYTF. The CDR3 region has the DNA TGTGCCTGGAATAAACAACCCGGGGGAACTAACTATGGCTACACCTTC.

V and J are TRBV7-9 and TRBJ2-7; 12 bases line up with TRBD2. The germline V gene has CDR1 SEHNR and CDR2 FQNEAQ (reference sequence). CDR3 length equals 14 residues. V gave up 6 bases and J gave up 6 bases; unmatched junction bases: 6. CDR3 in DNA: TGTGCCAGCAGGCGGGCTAGCGGGAGGGGCGAGCAGTACTTC. It encodes CASRRASGRGEQYF.

The V and J genes are TRBV5-4 and TRBJ2-7; 7 bases line up with TRBD1. V gave up 7 bases and J gave up 3 bases; unmatched junction bases: 13. CDR3 size: 15 residues. Germline-derived CDR1 and CDR2 are SGHNT and YYREEE (reference sequence). The CDR3 nucleotides read TGTGCCAGCGCGGTGGGTTTAGACAGGGACTACGAGCAGTACTTC. Translated: CASAVGLDRDYEQYF.

This rearrangement joins TRBV5-5 to TRBJ2-7; TRBD2 matches 7 bases. Per the germline V gene, CDR1 is SGHKS and CDR2 is YYEKEE (reference sequence). With 7 bases clipped from V and 6 bases from J, the junction kept 13 bases outside the gene matches. CDR3 length: 14 amino acids. The CDR3 DNA is TGTGCCAGCTCATCAGCCCTGGGGAGGGGCGAGCAGTACTTC. The encoded protein is CASSSALGRGEQYF.

This chain links TRBV19 with TRBJ1-5; D is possibly TRBD1 (6 bases). Germline CDR1 reads LNHDA; CDR2 reads SQIVND (reference sequence). Trimming took off 7 bases at V and 0 bases at J, with 13 bases between the two ends. The CDR3 covers 15 residues. This CDR3 is CASTKTGNSNQPQHF. The CDR3 DNA reads as TGTGCCAGTACAAAGACAGGCAATAGCAATCAGCCCCAGCATTTT.

The table lists this clone with a few counts. Here the CDR3 reads CASSTDRSPDWGNTIYF. In DNA, the CDR3 is TGCGCCAGCAGCACAGACAGGTCTCCCGACTGGGGAAACACCATATATTTT. V and J are TRBV5-1 and TRBJ1-3, with a tentative D call TRBD1 (6 bases). CDR1 is SGHRS and CDR2 is YFSETQ in the germline V gene. The V end lost 4 bases, the J end lost 4 bases, and 21 bases lay between the germline ends. The CDR3 sequence is 17 residues long.

This clone has just a few counts. The chain uses TRBV2 and TRBJ1-2; 12 bases are a match to TRBD1. There are 16 residues in the CDR3. After removal of 4 bases from V and 7 bases from J, the junction contained 10 bases not matched to a gene. Germline V gene data show CDR1 as SNHLY and CDR2 as FYNNEI. The CDR3 nucleotides are TGTGCCAGCAGTGGTATCCGGGACAGGGGGCCGGGTGGCTACACCTTC. This gives the protein CASSGIRDRGPGGYTF. Filled out from reference TRBV2 and TRBJ1-2, the complete variable domain reads EPEVTQTPSHQVTQMGQEVILRCVPISNHLYFYWYRQILGQKVEFLVSFYNNEISEKSEIFDDQFSVERPDGSNFTLKIRSTKLEDSAMYFCASSGIRDRGPGGYTFGSGTRLTVV.

The CDR3 loop is CASSYNWVTRTSTNTGELFF. Here the CDR3 DNA reads TGTGCCAGCTCCTATAATTGGGTGACTAGAACGAGCACGAACACCGGGGAGCTGTTTTTT. The chain employs TRBV18 and TRBJ2-2, with D tentatively TRBD2 (6 bases). This CDR3 is built from 20 residues. The V gene lost 6 bases and the J gene lost 0 bases, with 26 bases spanning the gap. Germline V gives CDR1 KGHSH, CDR2 LQKENI.

The CDR3 nucleotides are TGCGCCAGCAGCTTGGGTACTACAAGAAACACTGAAGCTTTCTTT. Its translation: CASSLGTTRNTEAFF. The rearrangement links TRBV5-1 to TRBJ1-1; D not resolved. Deletions cut 0 bases from V and 2 bases from J, with 11 bases between. Germline CDR1 SGHRS, CDR2 YFSETQ. CDR3 length: 15 amino acids.

J is TRBJ2-3 and V is TRBV29-1; D might be TRBD1 (6 bases). Deletions cut 7 bases from V and 2 bases from J, with 13 bases between. Looked up from germline, CDR1 is SQVTM and CDR2 is ANQGSEA. The CDR3 extends over 13 amino acids. CDR3 amino acids: CSEGDTVTDTQYF. The CDR3 region has the DNA TGCAGCGAGGGGGACACCGTCACAGATACGCAGTATTTT.

V gene TRBV6-6 combines with J gene TRBJ2-2, with unresolved D. The CDR3 has 14 amino acids. The germline V and J ends were trimmed by 5 bases and 5 bases, with 12 bases remaining between them. Germline CDR1 is MNHNY and CDR2 is SVGAGI (reference sequence). This CDR3 reads CASSPKTATGELFF. CDR3 in DNA: TGTGCCAGCAGTCCCAAGACTGCTACCGGGGAGCTGTTTTTT.

V gene TRBV7-9 combines with J gene TRBJ1-1; TRBD1 matches at 8 bases. The J segment lost 4 bases and the V segment lost 5 bases, leaving 12 bases of the junction unmatched. CDR3 length: 16 residues. Germline CDR1 SEHNR, CDR2 FQNEAQ (reference sequence). The CDR3: CASSPRGQALGTEAFF. In DNA form, the CDR3 reads TGTGCCAGCAGCCCTCGGGGACAGGCGCTGGGCACTGAAGCTTTCTTT.

This chain uses TRBV6-6 with TRBJ1-2; 7 nucleotides agree with TRBD1. The V gene's germline CDR1 is MNHNY and CDR2 SVGAGI (reference sequence). J was trimmed by 4 bases and V by 4 bases; bases with no gene match: 3. This CDR3 has 13 amino acids. DNA of the CDR3: TGTGCCAGCAGTTGGGACAGCTCCTATGGCTACACCTTC. The encoded protein is CASSWDSSYGYTF.

Turning to this clone: A far larger clone is one base from this, pointing to a likely read error. Other DNA sequences within the sample encode an identical CDR3. J is TRBJ2-3 and V is TRBV11-2, with D possibly matching TRBD2 (5 bases). Germline lookup yields CDR1 SGHAT and CDR2 FQNNGV. V was cut by 1 base and J by 3 bases, with 5 bases left in between. The CDR3 contains 13 residues. Written as DNA, the CDR3 is TGTGCCAGCAGCTTAGCGGGAACAGATACGCAGTATTTT. This encodes CASSLAGTDTQYF.